This TCR beta chain derives from a study of blood T cells in healthy people across ages. The overall study: About one barcoded TCR beta cDNA was captured per two T cells.

Sample-barcoded 5' priming and a J-beta primer mix drove a second PCR of roughly 6 to 12 cycles. TCRdb fed the 5' RACE reads into MiXCR, producing one record per CDR3 protein. Of about 1.5 million distinct CDR3 sequences listed, approximately 40% are singletons. The V gene lost 5 bases and the J gene lost 0 bases, with 12 bases spanning the gap. The CDR3 extends over 14 amino acids. Germline CDR1 and CDR2: DFQATT and SNEGSKA (reference sequence). This clonotype was picked up a small number of times. Its specificity is unknown. Study-level results: The donors' CMV status was not determined, possibly confounding changes in expanded clonotypes. PBMCs were not sorted, which prevented a conclusive comparison of naive versus antigen-experienced cells.

V is TRBV20-1 and J is TRBJ2-3; the D gene is possibly TRBD1 (5 bases). The origin of this receptor is a woman aged 18-29 years in good health. Sequencing was done on a sample of blood. Here the CDR3 DNA reads TGCAGTGCTCGACAGCAAACTAGCACAGATACGCAGTATTTT. Its protein product is CSARQQTSTDTQYF.